These 5 T cell receptor beta chains came from one sample sequenced in a study of beta chain features in type 1 diabetes. The study reverse transcribed the entire isolated RNA, so it sequenced expressed TCRB transcripts. Method: immunoSEQ multiplex PCR; TCRdb's copy keeps in-frame clones and lacks some. The sample yields 130,000 or so clones, around 10% seen once. Their recognized antigens are unknown. Notes on the study in general: TCRB CDR3 length was moderately but significantly reduced in all four CD4+ subsets of Type 1 diabetes patients.

Sequencing was performed on central memory CD4+ T cells from blood. These receptors were taken from a man aged 25 to 40 with type 1 diabetes.

This clone has only a few counts. The genes are TRBV5-4 and TRBJ2-5; D is possibly TRBD2 (6 bases). This CDR3 is 14 amino acids long. V shed 5 bases and J shed 4 bases, with 15 bases lying between them. Germline CDR1 reads SGHNT; CDR2 reads YYREEE (reference sequence). CDR3 sequence: CASSRQGSGETQYF. CDR3 in DNA: TGTGCCAGCAGTCGGCAGGGTAGCGGAGAGACCCAGTACTTC.

V usage is TRBV29-1 and J usage is TRBJ2-7, with D possibly matching TRBD2 (7 bases). V was clipped by 4 bases and J by 5 bases, with 12 bases between them. Germline V gene data show CDR1 as SQVTM and CDR2 as ANQGSEA. The CDR3 is made up of 12 amino acids. For the CDR3, the DNA is TGCAGCGTTGCTCGGGGGGCCCACGAGCAGTACTTC. Its translation: CSVARGAHEQYF.

This clone was counted a few times. V is TRBV27 and J is TRBJ1-1; a weak D match, TRBD1 (5 bases). CDR1 and CDR2 (germline): MNHEY, SMNVEV (reference sequence). The CDR3 is made up of 16 amino acids. V was trimmed by 5 bases and J by 1 base, leaving 17 bases between them. The CDR3 DNA reads as TGTGCCAGCAGTCTTATGACGGGGGGAAGGAACACTGAAGCTTTCTTT. It translates to CASSLMTGGRNTEAFF.

This clone was recorded a few times. This rearrangement joins TRBV7-3 to TRBJ1-1; possible D gene TRBD1, 6 bases. The CDR3 runs 13 residues. Germline values: CDR1 SGHTA, CDR2 FQGTGA. The V end lost 5 bases, the J end lost 4 bases, and 11 bases lay between the germline ends. CDR3 sequence reads: CASSLMDSTEAFF. DNA for the CDR3: TGTGCCAGCAGCCTGATGGACAGCACTGAAGCTTTCTTT. The full variable domain, completed using reference TRBV7-3 and TRBJ1-1, is GAGVSQTPSNKVTEKGKYVELRCDPISGHTALYWYRQSLGQGPEFLIYFQGTGAADDSGLPNDRFFAVRPEGSVSTLKIQRTERGDSAVYLCASSLMDSTEAFFGQGTRLTVV.

Only a few counts were recorded for this clone. J is TRBJ1-6 and V is TRBV7-2, with 8 nucleotides matching TRBD1. The CDR3 has 14 residues. Unmatched junction bases numbered 4, after V lost 5 bases and J lost 7 bases. The germline gives CDR1 SGHTA, CDR2 FQGNSA. The CDR3 nucleotides read TGTGCCAGCAGCCGGACAGGGAGAAATTCACCCCTCCACTTT. Translating it yields CASSRTGRNSPLHF.